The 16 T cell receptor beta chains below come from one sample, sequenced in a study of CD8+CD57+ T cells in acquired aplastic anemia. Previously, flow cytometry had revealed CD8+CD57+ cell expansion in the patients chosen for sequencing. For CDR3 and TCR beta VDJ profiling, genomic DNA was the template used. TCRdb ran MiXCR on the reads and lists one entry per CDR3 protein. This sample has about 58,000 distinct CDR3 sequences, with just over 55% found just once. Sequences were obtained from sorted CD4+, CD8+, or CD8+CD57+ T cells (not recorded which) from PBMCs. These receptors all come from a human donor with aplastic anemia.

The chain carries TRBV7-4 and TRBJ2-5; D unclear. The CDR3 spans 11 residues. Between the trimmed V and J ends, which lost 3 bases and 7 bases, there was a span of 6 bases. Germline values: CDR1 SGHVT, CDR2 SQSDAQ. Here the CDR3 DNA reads TGTGCCAGCAGCTTTGACGCGACCCAGTACTTC. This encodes CASSFDATQYF.

The CDR3, as DNA: TGTGCCAGTAGTATCCCCGGGACAGGGGGCACTGAAGCTTTCTTT. It translates to CASSIPGTGGTEAFF. V is TRBV19 and J is TRBJ1-1; 11 bases align to TRBD1. Germline lookup yields CDR1 LNHDA and CDR2 SQIVND (reference sequence). V gave up 3 bases and J gave up 4 bases; unmatched junction bases: 4. The length of the CDR3 is 15 residues.

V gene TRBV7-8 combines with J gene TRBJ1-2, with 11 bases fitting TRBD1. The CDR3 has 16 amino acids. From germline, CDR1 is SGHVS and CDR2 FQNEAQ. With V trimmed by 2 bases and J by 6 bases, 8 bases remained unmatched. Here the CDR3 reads CASSLYTRDRGDGYTF. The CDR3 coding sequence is TGTGCCAGCAGCTTATACACACGGGACAGGGGGGATGGCTACACCTTC.

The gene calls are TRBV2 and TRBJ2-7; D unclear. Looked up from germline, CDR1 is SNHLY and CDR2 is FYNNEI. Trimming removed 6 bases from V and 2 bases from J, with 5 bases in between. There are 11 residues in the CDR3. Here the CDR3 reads CASSETYEQYF. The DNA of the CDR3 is TGTGCCAGCAGCGAAACCTACGAGCAGTACTTC.

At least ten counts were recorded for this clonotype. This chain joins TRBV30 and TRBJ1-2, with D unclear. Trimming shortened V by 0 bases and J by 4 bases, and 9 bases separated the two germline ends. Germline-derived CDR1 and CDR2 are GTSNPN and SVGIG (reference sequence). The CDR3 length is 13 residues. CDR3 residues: CAWSVASGYGYTF. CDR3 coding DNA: TGTGCCTGGAGTGTGGCATCGGGCTATGGCTACACCTTC.

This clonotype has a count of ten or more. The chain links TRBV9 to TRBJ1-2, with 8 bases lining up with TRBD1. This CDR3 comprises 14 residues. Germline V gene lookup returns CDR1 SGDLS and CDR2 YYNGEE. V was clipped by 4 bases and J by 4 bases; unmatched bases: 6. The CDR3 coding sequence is TGTGCCAGCAGCCCAACCGGGACAGGCTATGGCTACACCTTC. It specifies CASSPTGTGYGYTF.

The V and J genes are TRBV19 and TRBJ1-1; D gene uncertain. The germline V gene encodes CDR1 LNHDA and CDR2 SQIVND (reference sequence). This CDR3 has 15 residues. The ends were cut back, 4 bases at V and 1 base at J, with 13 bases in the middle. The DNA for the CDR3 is TGTGCCAGTAGTAGCTTCGGGCAGCAGAACACTGAAGCTTTCTTT. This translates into CASSSFGQQNTEAFF.

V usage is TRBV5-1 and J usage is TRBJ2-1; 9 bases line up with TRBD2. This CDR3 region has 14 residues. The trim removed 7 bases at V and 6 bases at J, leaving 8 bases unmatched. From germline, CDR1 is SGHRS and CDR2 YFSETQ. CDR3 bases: TGCGCCAGCGAACAGGGACTAGCAGGCAATGAGCAGTTCTTC. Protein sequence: CASEQGLAGNEQFF.

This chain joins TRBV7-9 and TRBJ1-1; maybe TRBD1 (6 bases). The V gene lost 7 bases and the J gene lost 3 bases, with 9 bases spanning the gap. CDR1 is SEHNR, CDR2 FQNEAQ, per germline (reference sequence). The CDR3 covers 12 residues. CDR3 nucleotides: TGTGCCAGCACCAACAGGGACACTGAAGCTTTCTTT. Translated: CASTNRDTEAFF.

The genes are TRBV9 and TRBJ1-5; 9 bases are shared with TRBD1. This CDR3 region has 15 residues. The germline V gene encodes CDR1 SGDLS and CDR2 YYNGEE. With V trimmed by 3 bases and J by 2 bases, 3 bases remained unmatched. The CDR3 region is CASSATGGGNQPQHF. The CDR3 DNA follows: TGTGCCAGCAGCGCTACAGGGGGCGGCAATCAGCCCCAGCATTTT.

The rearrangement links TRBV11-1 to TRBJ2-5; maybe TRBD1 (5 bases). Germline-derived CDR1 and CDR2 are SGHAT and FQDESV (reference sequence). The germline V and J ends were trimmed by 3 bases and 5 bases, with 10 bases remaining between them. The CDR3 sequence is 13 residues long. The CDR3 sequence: CASSLAGSETQYF. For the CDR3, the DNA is TGTGCCAGCAGCTTGGCAGGGTCGGAGACCCAGTACTTC.

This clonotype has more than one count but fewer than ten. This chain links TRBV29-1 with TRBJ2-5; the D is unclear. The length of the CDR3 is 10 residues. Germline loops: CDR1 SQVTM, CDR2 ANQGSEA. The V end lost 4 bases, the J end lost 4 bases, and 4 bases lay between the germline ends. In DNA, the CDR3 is TGCAGCGTTGCCAGAGAGACCCAGTACTTC. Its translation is CSVARETQYF. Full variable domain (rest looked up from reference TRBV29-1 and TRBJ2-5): SAVISQKPSRDICQRGTSLTIQCQVDSQVTMMFWYRQQPGQSLTLIATANQGSEATYESGFVIDKFPISRPNLTFSTLTVSNMSPEDSSIYLCSVARETQYFGPGTRLLVL.

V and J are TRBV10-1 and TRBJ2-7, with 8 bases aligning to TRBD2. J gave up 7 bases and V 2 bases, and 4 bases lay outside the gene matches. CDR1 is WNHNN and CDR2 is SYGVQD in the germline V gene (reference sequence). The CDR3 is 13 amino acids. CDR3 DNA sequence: TGCGCCAGCAGTGAGGCCTTAGCGGGGGAGCAGTACTTC. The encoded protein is CASSEALAGEQYF.

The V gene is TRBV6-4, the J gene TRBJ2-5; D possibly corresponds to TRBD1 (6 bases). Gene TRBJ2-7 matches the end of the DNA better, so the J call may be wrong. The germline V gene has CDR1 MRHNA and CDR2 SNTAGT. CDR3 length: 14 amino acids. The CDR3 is CASSDNRDTYEQYF. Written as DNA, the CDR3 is TGTGCCAGCAGTGATAACAGGGATACCTACGAGCAGTACTTC.

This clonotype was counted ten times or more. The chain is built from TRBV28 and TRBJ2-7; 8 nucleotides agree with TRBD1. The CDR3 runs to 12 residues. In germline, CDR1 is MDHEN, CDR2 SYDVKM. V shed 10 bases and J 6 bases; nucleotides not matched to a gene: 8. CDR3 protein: CATSDREFEQYF. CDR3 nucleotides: TGTGCCACCTCGGACAGGGAGTTCGAGCAGTACTTC.

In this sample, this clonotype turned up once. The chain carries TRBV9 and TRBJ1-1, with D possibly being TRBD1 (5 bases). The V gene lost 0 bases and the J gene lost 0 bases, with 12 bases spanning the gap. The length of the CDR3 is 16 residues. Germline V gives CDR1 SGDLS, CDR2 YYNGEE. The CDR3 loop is CASSVGRDDMNTEAFF. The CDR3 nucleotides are TGTGCCAGCAGCGTAGGCCGGGACGACATGAACACTGAAGCTTTCTTT.